Below, 21 T cell receptor beta chains from the same sample are listed, as sequenced in a study of cytomegalovirus exposure and HLA in healthy donors. PCR amplification relied on 60 Vbeta primers (plus 13 Jbeta primers). Measured with immunoSEQ multiplex PCR; TCRdb has only the in-frame clones, and not every one. This sample has 160,000 or so clones, with about 83% found just once. The sequenced material came from PBMCs. These receptors were collected from a woman aged 30 to 39 in good health and CMV-seronegative.

The V call is TRBV7-6, the J call TRBJ2-1, with 13 bases aligning to TRBD2. Looked up from germline, CDR1 is SGHVS and CDR2 is FNYEAQ. The CDR3 runs 15 residues. The J segment lost 9 bases and the V segment lost 4 bases, leaving 6 bases of the junction unmatched. In DNA form, the CDR3 reads TGTGCCAGCAGCTCTAGACTAGCGGGAGGCGGTGAGCAGTTCTTC. Amino acid sequence: CASSSRLAGGGEQFF. Together with reference TRBV7-6 and TRBJ2-1, the CDR3 gives the full variable domain: GAGVSQSPRYKVTKRGQDVALRCDPISGHVSLYWYRQALGQGPEFLTYFNYEAQQDKSGLPNDRFSAERPEGSISTLTIQRTEQRDSAMYRCASSSRLAGGGEQFFGPGTRLTVL.

The chain is built from TRBV4-3 and TRBJ2-3, with D tentatively TRBD1 (6 bases). Per the germline V gene, CDR1 is LGHNA and CDR2 is YSLEER. The CDR3 contains 16 residues. Deletions cut 4 bases from V and 2 bases from J, with 16 bases between. CDR3 residues: CASSRYRDQTTDTQYF. CDR3 DNA: TGCGCCAGCAGCCGGTACAGGGACCAAACCACAGATACGCAGTATTTT.

The chain uses TRBV5-1 and TRBJ2-2; 9 bases match TRBD1. The CDR3 is 15 amino acids. J gave up 5 bases and V 3 bases, and 5 bases lay outside the gene matches. Germline V gene lookup returns CDR1 SGHRS and CDR2 YFSETQ. The CDR3 DNA reads TGCGCCAGCAGCTGGGACAGGGAGGGTACCGGGGAGCTGTTTTTT. Its protein product is CASSWDREGTGELFF.

This clone occurred once. The V and J genes are TRBV7-7 and TRBJ2-5; D possibly corresponds to TRBD2 (6 bases). The germline V gene encodes CDR1 SSHAT and CDR2 FNYEAQ (reference sequence). The CDR3 is 13 amino acids. Between the trimmed V and J ends, which lost 2 bases and 5 bases, there was a span of 9 bases. As DNA, the CDR3 is TGTGCCAGCAGCTTAATCGGGAGTGAGACCCAGTACTTC. It is translated as CASSLIGSETQYF.

V gene TRBV5-6 combines with J gene TRBJ2-5; 10 nucleotides line up with TRBD1. V shed 3 bases and J 6 bases; nucleotides not matched to a gene: 11. The CDR3 is 16 amino acids. Germline CDR1 reads SGHDT; CDR2 reads YYEEEE. In DNA, the CDR3 is TGTGCCAGCAGCTCCCTTGGGGGACAGGGGACGCAGACCCAGTACTTC. This translates into CASSSLGGQGTQTQYF. The entire variable domain, with the rest obtained from reference TRBV5-6 and TRBJ2-5, is as follows: DAGVTQSPTHLIKTRGQQVTLRCSPKSGHDTVSWYQQALGQGPQFIFQYYEEEERQRGNFPDRFSGHQFPNYSSELNVNALLLGDSALYLCASSSLGGQGTQTQYFGPGTRLLVL.

This chain connects TRBV29-1 to TRBJ2-7; the match to TRBD1 covers 12 bases. V lost 7 bases and J lost 4; bases outside the gene matches: 8. The CDR3 runs to 14 residues. Looked up from germline, CDR1 is SQVTM and CDR2 is ANQGSEA. The CDR3 DNA follows: TGCAGCGGGGGGGGGACAGGGGGCAAGTACGAGCAGTACTTC. Translated: CSGGGTGGKYEQYF.

This clone was counted a few times. The chain joins TRBV6-5 to TRBJ1-1, with 9 bases aligning to TRBD1. V gave up 4 bases and J gave up 5 bases; unmatched junction bases: 5. CDR1 and CDR2 (germline): MNHEY, SVGAGI. CDR3 length: 14 residues. The CDR3 sequence is CASSWGQGSTEAFF. The CDR3 DNA reads as TGTGCCAGCAGTTGGGGACAGGGATCGACTGAAGCTTTCTTT.

The chain is built from TRBV4-2 and TRBJ2-7, with 12 bases matching TRBD2. V was clipped by 1 base and J by 2 bases; unmatched bases: 12. Germline loops: CDR1 LGHNA, CDR2 YNFKEQ. This CDR3 region has 19 residues. The CDR3: CASSQAHPGLAGRTYEQYF. The CDR3 bases are TGTGCCAGCAGCCAAGCCCACCCTGGACTAGCGGGGAGAACCTACGAGCAGTACTTC.

The rearrangement uses TRBV18 and TRBJ1-1; D uncertain. Looked up from germline, CDR1 is KGHSH and CDR2 is LQKENI. The CDR3 loop spans 13 amino acids. Trimming removed 3 bases from V and 1 base from J, with 6 bases in between. CDR3 loop: CASSPRGNTEAFF. Here the CDR3 DNA reads TGTGCCAGCTCACCGAGAGGGAACACTGAAGCTTTCTTT.

The rearrangement joins TRBV19 to TRBJ1-3, with D perhaps matching TRBD1 (6 bases). Germline loops: CDR1 LNHDA, CDR2 SQIVND (reference sequence). V gave up 3 bases and J gave up 4 bases, with 10 bases separating them. This CDR3 spans 14 amino acids. CDR3 protein: CASSMAGTGNTIYF. CDR3 nucleotide sequence: TGTGCCAGTAGTATGGCAGGGACAGGAAACACCATATATTTT.

The chain links TRBV13 to TRBJ2-7; D unclear. CDR1 is PRHDT and CDR2 is FYEKMQ in the germline V gene (reference sequence). CDR3 length: 11 amino acids. V lost 4 bases, J lost 2 bases, and 3 bases lay in between. The chain's CDR3 is CASSSAYEQYF. Here the CDR3 DNA reads TGTGCCAGCAGCTCCGCCTACGAGCAGTACTTC.

The rearrangement uses TRBV10-3 and TRBJ2-5, with 14 bases aligning to TRBD2. V gave up 7 bases and J gave up 0 bases; unmatched junction bases: 1. The CDR3 extends over 15 amino acids. Germline assignment: CDR1 ENHRY and CDR2 SYGVKD. The chain's CDR3 is CAIKGLAGDQETQYF. CDR3 nucleotide sequence: TGTGCCATCAAGGGACTAGCGGGAGACCAAGAGACCCAGTACTTC.

The CDR3 DNA reads TGTGCCAGTAGTATAGTAGCGGGGGAGACCTACGAGCAGTACTTC. Its translation: CASSIVAGETYEQYF. This chain links TRBV19 with TRBJ2-7; 9 nucleotides match TRBD2. Germline V gene data show CDR1 as LNHDA and CDR2 as SQIVND (reference sequence). The CDR3 has 15 residues. Trimming took 1 base from V and 2 from J; bases not matched to a gene: 3.

V is TRBV15 and J is TRBJ1-4; 9 nucleotides agree with TRBD1. CDR1 is LNHNV, CDR2 YYDKDF, per germline (reference sequence). The CDR3 is 13 amino acids. V lost 3 bases to trimming and J lost 8 bases; unmatched junction nucleotides: 1. The CDR3 coding sequence is TGTGCCACCAGCAGGGGACAGGGAGAAAAACTGTTTTTT. It is translated as CATSRGQGEKLFF.

This chain links TRBV6-5 with TRBJ2-5; TRBD1 is a possible D gene (6 bases). Germline CDR1 MNHEY, CDR2 SVGAGI. Trimming took 2 bases from V and 5 from J, leaving 18 bases between them. The CDR3 is made up of 16 amino acids. This CDR3 is CASSYRRQAGAETQYF. For the CDR3, the DNA is TGTGCCAGCAGTTACCGACGACAGGCCGGGGCGGAGACCCAGTACTTC.

The gene calls are TRBV6-1 and TRBJ2-5; the D gene is possibly TRBD2 (5 bases). This CDR3 comprises 10 residues. Germline CDR1 MNHNS, CDR2 SASEGT. Trimming pared 4 bases from V and 11 bases from J, leaving 8 bases between. The CDR3 sequence is CASSAWEQYF. The CDR3 DNA sequence: TGTGCCAGCAGTGCCTGGGAGCAGTACTTC.

This clone was counted a few times. This chain connects TRBV27 to TRBJ1-1, with D possibly matching TRBD1 (5 bases). CDR1 MNHEY and CDR2 SMNVEV come from the germline V gene (reference sequence). This CDR3 region has 15 residues. Trimming cost V 2 bases and J 4 bases, with 14 bases left between them. The CDR3 region has the DNA TGTGCCAGCAGTTTACTGCCGGGGGTCGGCACTGAAGCTTTCTTT. It is translated as CASSLLPGVGTEAFF.

The chain carries TRBV9 and TRBJ1-1; TRBD1 aligns across 8 bases. The CDR3 is 14 amino acids. Germline CDR1 SGDLS, CDR2 YYNGEE. The V segment lost 4 bases and the J segment 5 bases; nucleotides outside the gene matches: 7. The CDR3, as DNA: TGTGCCAGCAGCTATGGCAGGGGGCAAACTGAAGCTTTCTTT. This codes for CASSYGRGQTEAFF.

The chain is built from TRBV9 and TRBJ2-1, with D tentatively TRBD1 (5 bases). V was trimmed by 7 bases and J by 0 bases, leaving 29 bases between them. From germline, CDR1 is SGDLS and CDR2 YYNGEE. The CDR3 spans 20 residues. CDR3 residues: CASGTLGLQGRRGSYNEQFF. The CDR3 DNA sequence: TGTGCCAGCGGTACCTTGGGTCTCCAGGGTCGTAGGGGCTCCTACAATGAGCAGTTCTTC.

This clone occurred a few times. Other DNA sequences in this specimen translate into the identical CDR3. The CDR3 DNA sequence: TGTGCCAGCTCACCAAGCGGGGGAGTGTACGAGCAGTACTTC. It specifies CASSPSGGVYEQYF. This chain connects TRBV18 to TRBJ2-7, with TRBD2 identical over 8 bases. CDR3 length: 14 amino acids. The J segment lost 4 bases and the V segment lost 2 bases, leaving 4 bases of the junction unmatched. Germline V gives CDR1 KGHSH, CDR2 LQKENI.

This sequence joins TRBV29-1 and TRBJ2-5; 8 bases are a match to TRBD1. The J call may be incorrect, as the DNA end agrees better with TRBJ2-7. Germline CDR1 and CDR2: SQVTM and ANQGSEA. The CDR3 consists of 12 residues. The CDR3 DNA sequence: TGCAGCGGAGGACAGGGAACCTACGAGCAGTACTTC. Its protein product is CSGGQGTYEQYF.